One and the same sample provided the 22 T cell receptor beta chains below, sequenced in a study of cytomegalovirus exposure and HLA in healthy donors. PCR was performed using 60 Vbeta and 13 Jbeta primers. Some clones are missing from TCRdb's copy, which holds only in-frame ones; the method was immunoSEQ multiplex PCR. The sample carries under 110,000 clones, 70% to 85% recorded once. The specimen sequenced was PBMCs. Receptors were obtained from a man aged 55-75 years in good health and CMV-seronegative.

The CDR3 loop is CASSIRGPPGNTIYF. The CDR3 bases are TGTGCCAGTAGTATAAGGGGGCCGCCTGGAAACACCATATATTTT. The chain carries TRBV19 and TRBJ1-3, with 7 nucleotides matching TRBD1. From germline, CDR1 is LNHDA and CDR2 SQIVND (reference sequence). Trimming removed 2 bases from V and 2 bases from J; junction bases left unmatched: 3. The CDR3 spans 15 residues.

CDR3 residues: CASSPGQGAQPQHF. CDR3 in DNA: TGTGCCAGCTCACCAGGACAGGGCGCTCAGCCCCAGCATTTT. The chain combines TRBV18 with TRBJ1-5, with 8 bases matching TRBD1. V lost 2 bases, J lost 6 bases, and 3 bases stayed unmatched. Germline CDR1 and CDR2: KGHSH and LQKENI. CDR3 size: 14 residues.

The chain couples TRBV28 to TRBJ1-4; the D gene is possibly TRBD1 (5 bases). CDR3 length: 15 amino acids. The germline CDR1 and CDR2 sequences are MDHEN and SYDVKM. Trimming took off 6 bases at V and 3 bases at J, with 14 bases between the two ends. The CDR3 DNA follows: TGTGCCAGCAGATGGACGGGGACTTCTAATGAAAAACTGTTTTTT. Translating it yields CASRWTGTSNEKLFF.

The J gene is TRBJ1-1, the V gene TRBV2, with D possibly being TRBD1 (6 bases). CDR3 length equals 13 residues. The ends were cut back, 8 bases at V and 1 base at J, with 11 bases in the middle. CDR1 and CDR2 from the germline V gene are SNHLY and FYNNEI. The CDR3 here is CASFWGQNTEAFF. CDR3 coding DNA: TGTGCCAGCTTCTGGGGGCAGAACACTGAAGCTTTCTTT.

This clone was counted a few times. The rearrangement links TRBV27 to TRBJ2-6; TRBD1 matches 7 bases. Per germline, CDR1 MNHEY and CDR2 SMNVEV (reference sequence). The CDR3 contains 15 residues. J was trimmed by 12 bases and V by 5 bases; bases with no gene match: 13. This CDR3 reads CASSLPTGVPPVLTF. In DNA form, the CDR3 reads TGTGCCAGCAGTCTCCCTACAGGGGTCCCCCCCGTCCTGACTTTC.

V gene TRBV28 combines with J gene TRBJ1-3; 9 nucleotides align to TRBD1. This CDR3 is 14 amino acids long. Germline trimming cut 5 bases from V and 2 bases from J; bases unmatched to any gene: 1. Germline V gene data show CDR1 as MDHEN and CDR2 as SYDVKM. The DNA for the CDR3 is TGTGCCAGCAGTCGGACAGGGGCTGGAAACACCATATATTTT. Encoded protein: CASSRTGAGNTIYF.

DNA for the CDR3: TGTGCCAGCAGTTCTGGGGGCACGGGCGGCTACACCTTC. It translates to CASSSGGTGGYTF. This rearrangement joins TRBV6-4 to TRBJ1-2; D is perhaps TRBD1 (6 bases). CDR1 MRHNA and CDR2 SNTAGT come from the germline V gene. The CDR3 contains 13 residues. V lost 5 bases to trimming and J lost 8 bases, with 15 bases between them.

This chain links TRBV27 with TRBJ1-2; TRBD1 matches at 7 bases. Trimming removed 5 bases from V and 4 bases from J; junction bases left unmatched: 10. Germline-derived CDR1 and CDR2 are MNHEY and SMNVEV (reference sequence). There are 15 residues in the CDR3. This CDR3 is CASSRRTGESYGYTF. The CDR3 nucleotides are TGTGCCAGCAGTCGACGGACAGGCGAATCCTATGGCTACACCTTC.

This chain uses TRBV4-2 with TRBJ1-1; 8 bases align to TRBD1. Germline CDR1 and CDR2: LGHNA and YNFKEQ. This CDR3 region has 17 residues. V was pared by 1 base and J by 0 bases, with 7 bases of the junction left unmatched. CDR3 nucleotide sequence: TGTGCCAGCAGCCAAGCGGACAGGGTACGGATGAACACTGAAGCTTTCTTT. This encodes CASSQADRVRMNTEAFF.

The chain combines TRBV29-1 with TRBJ1-1; D is perhaps TRBD1 (5 bases). Trimming stripped 6 bases from V and 5 bases from J, with 16 bases between. The CDR3 has 13 amino acids. Germline lookup yields CDR1 SQVTM and CDR2 ANQGSEA. CDR3 DNA: TGCAGCGTCGCTCGGGGGGGGTTTACTGAAGCTTTCTTT. Amino acids: CSVARGGFTEAFF.

The chain joins TRBV5-1 to TRBJ2-7; 9 nucleotides align to TRBD1. The CDR3 is 14 residues long. Per the germline V gene, CDR1 is SGHRS and CDR2 is YFSETQ. The CDR3 reads CAGSLGRTGAEQYV. CDR3 sequence (DNA): TGCGCCGGCAGCTTGGGAAGGACAGGGGCCGAGCAGTACGTC.

V usage is TRBV7-2 and J usage is TRBJ1-1; perhaps TRBD1 as D (5 bases). Germline CDR1 reads SGHTA; CDR2 reads FQGNSA. V was pared by 1 base and J by 3 bases, with 9 bases between. This CDR3 is built from 14 residues. The DNA of the CDR3 is TGTGCCAGCAGCTTAGATGGGGCGCACACTGAAGCTTTCTTT. Its translation is CASSLDGAHTEAFF.

The V call is TRBV7-9, the J call TRBJ1-1, with D hard to call. CDR1 is SEHNR, CDR2 FQNEAQ, per germline (reference sequence). V shed 2 bases and J shed 5 bases, with 12 bases lying between them. The CDR3 runs to 14 residues. In nucleotides, the CDR3 is TGTGCCAGCAGCTTATTTTCGGAGGTGACTGAAGCTTTCTTT. Its translation is CASSLFSEVTEAFF.

The V gene is TRBV7-9, the J gene TRBJ1-4, with D possibly being TRBD1 (6 bases). This CDR3 is built from 16 residues. With 4 bases removed from V and 8 bases from J, the gap between germline ends came to 20 bases. Germline CDR1 and CDR2: SEHNR and FQNEAQ (reference sequence). CDR3 sequence (DNA): TGTGCCAGCAGCTCGGAATCGACAGGAGCCAGGGAAAAACTGTTTTTT. This encodes CASSSESTGAREKLFF.

This clone was detected only once. This chain joins TRBV27 and TRBJ2-1; TRBD2 agrees at 9 bases. Germline trimming cut 3 bases from V and 4 bases from J; bases unmatched to any gene: 1. The germline gives CDR1 MNHEY, CDR2 SMNVEV (reference sequence). This CDR3 region has 14 residues. This CDR3 reads CASSLGLAYNEQFF. The CDR3 nucleotides are TGTGCCAGCAGTTTGGGACTAGCTTACAATGAGCAGTTCTTC.

This clone was observed a handful of times. V usage is TRBV10-3 and J usage is TRBJ1-1; 8 bases are a match to TRBD1. V was clipped by 6 bases and J by 3 bases; unmatched bases: 6. The CDR3 has 14 residues. Looked up from germline, CDR1 is ENHRY and CDR2 is SYGVKD. The DNA of the CDR3 is TGTGCCATCAGCGACAGGGGTGGAGACACTGAAGCTTTCTTT. The encoded protein is CAISDRGGDTEAFF.

The chain employs TRBV5-6 and TRBJ2-1; a possible D gene is TRBD2 (5 bases). Germline-derived CDR1 and CDR2 are SGHDT and YYEEEE. The CDR3 extends over 13 amino acids. Trimming took off 0 bases at V and 14 bases at J, with 15 bases between the two ends. CDR3: CASSLERRAQEFF. The CDR3 bases are TGTGCCAGCAGCTTGGAGAGGCGGGCTCAGGAGTTCTTC. Based on the CDR3 plus reference TRBV5-6 and TRBJ2-1, the full variable domain is DAGVTQSPTHLIKTRGQQVTLRCSPKSGHDTVSWYQQALGQGPQFIFQYYEEEERQRGNFPDRFSGHQFPNYSSELNVNALLLGDSALYLCASSLERRAQEFFGPGTRLTVL.

The chain joins TRBV6-1 to TRBJ2-6; D perhaps matches TRBD1 (6 bases). Germline CDR1 reads MNHNS; CDR2 reads SASEGT. The CDR3 spans 14 residues. Trimming took 4 bases from V and 6 from J, leaving 10 bases between them. The CDR3 nucleotides read TGTGCCAGCAGTGGGGGGACATTGGCCAACGTCCTGACTTTC. Translation: CASSGGTLANVLTF.

This rearrangement joins TRBV4-2 to TRBJ1-6; possibly TRBD1 for D (5 bases). The V gene lost 1 base and the J gene lost 5 bases, with 9 bases spanning the gap. This CDR3 contains 15 residues. CDR1 and CDR2 (germline): LGHNA, YNFKEQ. This CDR3 reads CASSQAGTDNSPLHF. CDR3 in DNA: TGTGCCAGCAGCCAAGCCGGGACTGATAATTCACCCCTCCACTTT.

The chain has TRBV9 and TRBJ1-4; 10 bases are shared with TRBD1. In germline, CDR1 is SGDLS, CDR2 YYNGEE. The V and J ends lost 0 bases and 5 bases, in that order; junction bases with no gene match: 1. CDR3 length equals 15 residues. The CDR3 bases are TGTGCCAGCAGCGTAGAGGGACAGGGGAATGAAAAACTGTTTTTT. Protein product: CASSVEGQGNEKLFF.

This chain connects TRBV28 to TRBJ1-1; D is perhaps TRBD1 (5 bases). There are 13 residues in the CDR3. Looked up from germline, CDR1 is MDHEN and CDR2 is SYDVKM. The germline V and J ends were trimmed by 7 bases and 10 bases, with 19 bases remaining between them. CDR3 region: CASTMRGSGRAFF. CDR3 in DNA: TGTGCCAGCACTATGCGGGGCTCGGGAAGAGCTTTCTTT.

This rearrangement joins TRBV2 to TRBJ2-1; 8 bases match TRBD2. This CDR3 has 15 residues. J gave up 4 bases and V 8 bases, and 10 bases lay outside the gene matches. The germline V gene encodes CDR1 SNHLY and CDR2 FYNNEI. DNA of the CDR3: TGTGCCAGCGCGCCTGGACTAGCAGGGTACAATGAGCAGTTCTTC. It codes for CASAPGLAGYNEQFF. The entire variable domain, with the rest obtained from reference TRBV2 and TRBJ2-1, is as follows: EPEVTQTPSHQVTQMGQEVILRCVPISNHLYFYWYRQILGQKVEFLVSFYNNEISEKSEIFDDQFSVERPDGSNFTLKIRSTKLEDSAMYFCASAPGLAGYNEQFFGPGTRLTVL.